This entry lists 14 T cell receptor beta chains sequenced from one sample in a study of CD8 T cells in Susac syndrome (dated by TCRdb to between 2019 and 2020). Library generation was performed with the immunoSEQ multiplex PCR assay. RNA was extracted with the RNeasy kit and roughly 0.45 to 1 ug was reverse transcribed using random hexamers. Through fastp at Q25 and MiXCR, TCRdb rebuilt clones from the public reads, retaining in-frame beta chains. Identical CDR3 proteins give one entry, which carries the most common genes and DNA. The sample has some 170,000 distinct CDR3 sequences on record, around 93% of them singletons. The leading ten clones occupy around 0.13% of the sample. The sample consisted of CD4+ T cells from PBMCs. These receptor sequences come from a human donor in good health.

V gene TRBV6-6 combines with J gene TRBJ1-2; D uncertain. CDR3 size: 12 residues. Germline V gene lookup returns CDR1 MNHNY and CDR2 SVGAGI (reference sequence). With 0 bases removed from V and 6 bases from J, the gap between germline ends came to 5 bases. The CDR3 coding sequence is TGTGCCAGCAGTTACTCGGCAGATGGCTACACCTTC. Amino acids: CASSYSADGYTF.

This chain connects TRBV9 to TRBJ1-1; the match to TRBD1 covers 8 bases. The CDR3 consists of 15 residues. CDR1 SGDLS and CDR2 YYNGEE come from the germline V gene. J lost 1 base, V lost 4 bases, and 6 bases had no gene match. The CDR3 region has the DNA TGTGCCAGCAGCCCAACCGGGACAGGGAACACTGAAGCTTTCTTT. Protein: CASSPTGTGNTEAFF.

As for this clonotype: The junction departs from the called germline gene at one end, perhaps through a read error. V is TRBV29-1 and J is TRBJ2-1, with TRBD2 matching 8 bases. The CDR3 sequence is 15 residues long. Germline V gives CDR1 SQVTM, CDR2 ANQGSEA. This CDR3 is CSVQAGALSHNEQFF. CDR3 bases: TGCAGCGTACAAGCGGGGGCCCTCTCCCACAATGAGCAGTTCTTC.

This clonotype was observed once. The rearrangement joins TRBV20-1 to TRBJ1-1; D is undetermined. Trimming cost V 6 bases and J 1 base, with 15 bases left between them. Germline values: CDR1 DFQATT, CDR2 SNEGSKA (reference sequence). The CDR3 length is 14 residues. The DNA of the CDR3 is TGCAGTGCACCCCTCCACACCGGGAACACTGAAGCTTTCTTT. Amino acids: CSAPLHTGNTEAFF.

The chain couples TRBV24-1 to TRBJ2-3; 9 bases are shared with TRBD2. Germline CDR1 reads KGHDR; CDR2 reads SFDVKD. The CDR3 loop spans 15 amino acids. J gave up 6 bases and V 3 bases, and 6 bases lay outside the gene matches. The CDR3 nucleotides are TGTGCCACCAGTGATGAGCGGGGGGCCCGGGATACGCAGTATTTT. Amino acid sequence: CATSDERGARDTQYF.

The J gene is TRBJ2-7, the V gene TRBV6-5; D not resolved. V lost 6 bases and J 2 bases, leaving 11 bases between the germline ends. The germline V gene encodes CDR1 MNHEY and CDR2 SVGAGI. The CDR3 runs to 13 residues. CDR3 protein: CASRDPPAYEQYF. The CDR3 bases are TGTGCCAGCAGAGACCCTCCCGCCTACGAGCAGTACTTC.

The chain carries TRBV9 and TRBJ1-1, with a weak D call TRBD1 (5 bases). The length of the CDR3 is 15 residues. Germline CDR1 reads SGDLS; CDR2 reads YYNGEE. The V end lost 4 bases, the J end lost 0 bases, and 13 bases lay between the germline ends. The CDR3 spells CASSIGGLMNTEAFF. The CDR3 DNA sequence: TGTGCCAGCAGCATTGGGGGACTGATGAACACTGAAGCTTTCTTT. The whole variable domain, remainder taken from reference TRBV9 and TRBJ1-1, is DSGVTQTPKHLITATGQRVTLRCSPRSGDLSVYWYQQSLDQGLQFLIQYYNGEERAKGNILERFSAQQFPDLHSELNLSSLELGDSALYFCASSIGGLMNTEAFFGQGTRLTVV.

This clonotype came up a few times. The chain uses TRBV3-1 and TRBJ1-1; D not certain. V was trimmed by 6 bases and J by 0 bases, leaving 5 bases between them. Per the germline V gene, CDR1 is LGHDT and CDR2 is YNNKEL (reference sequence). The CDR3 runs to 12 residues. In DNA form, the CDR3 reads TGTGCCAGCAGTCGAGTGAACACTGAAGCTTTCTTT. Its translation: CASSRVNTEAFF.

This chain connects TRBV25-1 to TRBJ1-1; 8 bases match TRBD1. After removal of 1 base from V and 1 base from J, the junction contained 5 bases not matched to a gene. The CDR3 spans 16 residues. In germline, CDR1 is MGHDK, CDR2 SYGVNS. CDR3 nucleotides: TGTGCCAGCAGTGAATTATGGGGACAGGCGAACACTGAAGCTTTCTTT. This codes for CASSELWGQANTEAFF.

This chain uses TRBV28 with TRBJ2-7; tentatively, D is TRBD1 (5 bases). V lost 4 bases and J 4 bases, leaving 11 bases between the germline ends. The CDR3 is made up of 13 amino acids. CDR1 is MDHEN and CDR2 is SYDVKM in the germline V gene. This CDR3 is CASSSRTPYEQYF. CDR3 nucleotide sequence: TGTGCCAGCAGTTCTCGGACACCTTACGAGCAGTACTTC.

The chain joins TRBV12-3 or TRBV12-4 to TRBJ2-6; D remains unclear. This CDR3 comprises 12 residues. V was shortened by 8 bases and J by 4 bases, with 6 bases between the two germline ends. CDR3 amino acids: CASSPGANVLTF. The CDR3, as DNA: TGTGCCAGCTCTCCCGGGGCCAACGTCCTGACTTTC.

The gene calls are TRBV6-4 and TRBJ2-3; D remains ambiguous. The V end lost 3 bases, the J end lost 9 bases, and 13 bases lay between the germline ends. Germline V lookup: CDR1 MRHNA, CDR2 SNTAGT. The CDR3 length is 13 residues. CDR3 DNA: TGTGCCAGCAGTGAGGCCTCGGAAAGCACGCAGTATTTT. Translation: CASSEASESTQYF.

The chain combines TRBV3-1 with TRBJ1-1; no clear D gene. Germline CDR1 reads LGHDT; CDR2 reads YNNKEL (reference sequence). This CDR3 comprises 12 residues. Deletions cut 4 bases from V and 8 bases from J, with 11 bases between. CDR3 region: CASSREVSEAFF. The CDR3 region has the DNA TGTGCCAGCAGCCGGGAAGTGTCAGAAGCTTTCTTT.

The J gene is TRBJ1-1, the V gene TRBV18; D is uncertain. Per the germline V gene, CDR1 is KGHSH and CDR2 is LQKENI. The CDR3 loop spans 15 amino acids. Trimming cost V 0 bases and J 0 bases, with 8 bases left between them. This CDR3 reads CASSPPPILNTEAFF. In DNA, the CDR3 is TGTGCCAGCTCACCACCACCCATACTGAACACTGAAGCTTTCTTT.